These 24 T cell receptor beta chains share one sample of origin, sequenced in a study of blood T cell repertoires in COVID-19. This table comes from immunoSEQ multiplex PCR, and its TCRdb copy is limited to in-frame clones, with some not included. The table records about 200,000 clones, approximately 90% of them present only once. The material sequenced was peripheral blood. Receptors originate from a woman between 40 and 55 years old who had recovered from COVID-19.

The CDR3 region is CASKGGTYRNTEAFF. CDR3 coding DNA: TGTGCCAGCAAGGGAGGGACTTACCGGAACACTGAAGCTTTCTTT. The V gene is TRBV28, the J gene TRBJ1-1; D may be TRBD1 (5 bases). From germline, CDR1 is MDHEN and CDR2 SYDVKM. The V and J ends lost 7 bases and 1 base respectively, with 16 bases between them. This CDR3 region has 15 residues.

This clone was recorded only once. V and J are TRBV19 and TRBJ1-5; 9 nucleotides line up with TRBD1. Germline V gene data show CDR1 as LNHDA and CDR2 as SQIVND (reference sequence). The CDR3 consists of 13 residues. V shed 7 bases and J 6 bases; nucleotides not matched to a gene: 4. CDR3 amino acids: CASKPGQGQPQHF. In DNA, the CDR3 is TGTGCCAGTAAACCGGGACAGGGTCAGCCCCAGCATTTT.

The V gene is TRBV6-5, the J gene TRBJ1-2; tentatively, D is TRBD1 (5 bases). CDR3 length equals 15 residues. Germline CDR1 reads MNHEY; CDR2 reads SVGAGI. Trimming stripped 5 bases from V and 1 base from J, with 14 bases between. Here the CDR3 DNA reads TGTGCCAGCAGTCCCATGCAGGGAGGTAACTATGGCTACACCTTC. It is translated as CASSPMQGGNYGYTF.

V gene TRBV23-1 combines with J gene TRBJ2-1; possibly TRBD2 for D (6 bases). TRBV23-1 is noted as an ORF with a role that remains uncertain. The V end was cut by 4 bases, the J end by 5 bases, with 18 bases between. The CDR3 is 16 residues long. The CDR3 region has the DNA TGCGCCAGCAGTCCCCCGGGCGGGGTACTTAACAATGAGCAGTTCTTC. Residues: CASSPPGGVLNNEQFF.

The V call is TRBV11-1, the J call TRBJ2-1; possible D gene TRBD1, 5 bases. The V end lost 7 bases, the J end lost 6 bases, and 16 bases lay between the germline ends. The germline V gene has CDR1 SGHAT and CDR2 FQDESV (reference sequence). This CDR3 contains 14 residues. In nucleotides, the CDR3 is TGTGCCAGCACAGAGACAGTACCGGGCAATGAGCAGTTCTTC. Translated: CASTETVPGNEQFF.

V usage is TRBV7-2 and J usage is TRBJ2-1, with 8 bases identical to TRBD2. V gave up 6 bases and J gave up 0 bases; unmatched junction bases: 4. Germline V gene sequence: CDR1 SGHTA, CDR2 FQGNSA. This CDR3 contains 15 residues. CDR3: CASRASGSSYNEQFF. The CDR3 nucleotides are TGTGCCAGCAGGGCCAGCGGGAGCTCCTACAATGAGCAGTTCTTC.

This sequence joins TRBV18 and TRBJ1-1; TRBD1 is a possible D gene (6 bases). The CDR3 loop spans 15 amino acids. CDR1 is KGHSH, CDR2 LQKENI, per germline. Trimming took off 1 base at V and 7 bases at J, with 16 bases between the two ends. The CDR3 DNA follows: TGTGCCAGCTCACCACAAAGGAACGGACAGCATGAAGCTTTCTTT. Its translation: CASSPQRNGQHEAFF.

In DNA form, the CDR3 reads TGTGCCAGCAGCCCTCTACGGGAGAACACTGAAGCTTTCTTT. Protein sequence: CASSPLRENTEAFF. This chain joins TRBV6-6 and TRBJ1-1; D is uncertain. V was clipped by 6 bases and J by 1 base, with 12 bases between them. CDR3 size: 14 residues. Germline-derived CDR1 and CDR2 are MNHNY and SVGAGI (reference sequence).

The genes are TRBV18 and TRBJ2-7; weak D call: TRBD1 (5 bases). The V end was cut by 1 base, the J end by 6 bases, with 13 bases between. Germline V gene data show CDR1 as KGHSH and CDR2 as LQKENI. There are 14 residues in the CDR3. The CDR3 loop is CASSPREGVFEQYF. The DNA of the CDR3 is TGTGCCAGCTCACCACGAGAAGGGGTGTTCGAGCAGTACTTC.

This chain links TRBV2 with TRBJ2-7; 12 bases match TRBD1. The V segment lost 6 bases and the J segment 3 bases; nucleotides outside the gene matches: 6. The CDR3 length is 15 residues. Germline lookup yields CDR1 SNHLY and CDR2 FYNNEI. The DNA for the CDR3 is TGTGCCAGCAGGAGGGGGACAGGGGGCCACTACGAGCAGTACTTC. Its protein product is CASRRGTGGHYEQYF.

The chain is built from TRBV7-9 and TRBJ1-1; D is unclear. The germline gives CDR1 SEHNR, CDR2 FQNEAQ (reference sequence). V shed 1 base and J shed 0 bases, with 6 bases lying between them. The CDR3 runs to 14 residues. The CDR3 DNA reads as TGTGCCAGCAGCTTAGTATTCGTGAACACTGAAGCTTTCTTT. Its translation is CASSLVFVNTEAFF.

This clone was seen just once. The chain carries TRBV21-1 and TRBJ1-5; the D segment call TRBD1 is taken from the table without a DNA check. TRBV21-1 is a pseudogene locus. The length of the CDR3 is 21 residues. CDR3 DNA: TGTGCCAGCAGCAAAGCGCGAATCAGGACAGGGATACACCTTAGCAATCAGCCCCAGCATTTT. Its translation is CASSKARIRTGIHLSNQPQHF.

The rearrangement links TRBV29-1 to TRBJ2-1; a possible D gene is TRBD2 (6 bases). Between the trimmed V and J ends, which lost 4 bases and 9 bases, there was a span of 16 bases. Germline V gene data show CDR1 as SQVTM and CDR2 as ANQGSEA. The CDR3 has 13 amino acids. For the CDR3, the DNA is TGCAGCGTTGGGACTACCCGTGGGGGTGAGCAGTTCTTC. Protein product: CSVGTTRGGEQFF.

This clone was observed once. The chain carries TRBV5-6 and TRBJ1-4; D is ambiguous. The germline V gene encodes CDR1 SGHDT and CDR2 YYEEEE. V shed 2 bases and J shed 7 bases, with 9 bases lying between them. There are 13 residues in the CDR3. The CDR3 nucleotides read TGTGCCAGCAGCTTTGAGTTGAGTGAAAAACTGTTTTTT. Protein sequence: CASSFELSEKLFF.

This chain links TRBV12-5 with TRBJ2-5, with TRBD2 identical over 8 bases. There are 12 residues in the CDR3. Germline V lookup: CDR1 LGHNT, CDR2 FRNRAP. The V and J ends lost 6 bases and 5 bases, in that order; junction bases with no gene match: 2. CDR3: CASGTSVETQYF. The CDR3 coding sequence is TGTGCTAGTGGGACTAGCGTCGAGACCCAGTACTTC.

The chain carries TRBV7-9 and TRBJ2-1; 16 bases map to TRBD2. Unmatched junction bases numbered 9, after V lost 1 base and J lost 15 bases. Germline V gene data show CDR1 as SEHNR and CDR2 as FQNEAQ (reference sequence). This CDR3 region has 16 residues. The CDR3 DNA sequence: TGTGCCAGCAGCTTAGGGGGGACTAGCGGGAGGGCCCACGCGTTCTTC. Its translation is CASSLGGTSGRAHAFF. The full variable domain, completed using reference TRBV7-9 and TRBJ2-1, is DTGVSQNPRHKITKRGQNVTFRCDPISEHNRLYWYRQTLGQGPEFLTYFQNEAQLEKSRLLSDRFSAERPKGSFSTLEIQRTEQGDSAMYLCASSLGGTSGRAHAFFGPGTRLTVL.

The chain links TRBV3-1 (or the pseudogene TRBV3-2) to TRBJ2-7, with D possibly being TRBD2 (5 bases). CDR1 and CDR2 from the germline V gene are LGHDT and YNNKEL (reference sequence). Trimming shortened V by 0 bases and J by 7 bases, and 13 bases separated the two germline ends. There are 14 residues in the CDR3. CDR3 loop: CASSQDLASREQYF. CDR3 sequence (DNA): TGTGCCAGCAGCCAAGATTTAGCGAGCCGGGAGCAGTACTTC.

The CDR3 spells CSVEAMTGAGSYEQYF. The CDR3 nucleotides are TGCAGCGTTGAAGCCATGACAGGGGCCGGCTCCTACGAGCAGTACTTC. This chain joins TRBV29-1 and TRBJ2-7; 8 positions agree with TRBD1. This CDR3 has 16 amino acids. The ends lost 1 base at V and 0 bases at J; junction bases unmatched: 8. The germline V gene has CDR1 SQVTM and CDR2 ANQGSEA.

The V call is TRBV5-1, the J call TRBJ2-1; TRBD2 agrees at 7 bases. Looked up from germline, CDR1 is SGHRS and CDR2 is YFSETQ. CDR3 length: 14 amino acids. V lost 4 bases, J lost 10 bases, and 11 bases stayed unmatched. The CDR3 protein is CASSPQVREREQFF. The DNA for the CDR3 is TGCGCCAGCAGCCCTCAGGTGCGGGAGCGGGAGCAGTTCTTC. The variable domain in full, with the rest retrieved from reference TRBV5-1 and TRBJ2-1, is KAGVTQTPRYLIKTRGQQVTLSCSPISGHRSVSWYQQTPGQGLQFLFEYFSETQRNKGNFPGRFSGRQFSNSRSEMNVSTLELGDSALYLCASSPQVREREQFFGPGTRLTVL.

CDR3 sequence: CASSSSSGAYNEQFF. The CDR3 nucleotides are TGTGCCAGCAGTTCCTCTAGCGGCGCCTACAATGAGCAGTTCTTC. The chain carries TRBV6-5 and TRBJ2-1; 7 bases match TRBD2. J lost 2 bases, V lost 4 bases, and 5 bases had no gene match. The CDR3 extends over 15 amino acids. CDR1 is MNHEY, CDR2 SVGAGI, per germline.

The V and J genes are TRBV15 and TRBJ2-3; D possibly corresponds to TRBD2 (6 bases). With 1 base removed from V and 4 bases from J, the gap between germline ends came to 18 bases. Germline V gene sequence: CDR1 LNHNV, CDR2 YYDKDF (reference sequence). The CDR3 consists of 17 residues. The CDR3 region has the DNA TGTGCCACCAGCAGAGCACTGGGGGGAGGAGGGGCAGATACGCAGTATTTT. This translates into CATSRALGGGGADTQYF. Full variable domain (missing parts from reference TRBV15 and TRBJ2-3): DAMVIQNPRYQVTQFGKPVTLSCSQTLNHNVMYWYQQKSSQAPKLLFHYYDKDFNNEADTPDNFQSRRPNTSFCFLDIRSPGLGDTAMYLCATSRALGGGGADTQYFGPGTRLTVL.

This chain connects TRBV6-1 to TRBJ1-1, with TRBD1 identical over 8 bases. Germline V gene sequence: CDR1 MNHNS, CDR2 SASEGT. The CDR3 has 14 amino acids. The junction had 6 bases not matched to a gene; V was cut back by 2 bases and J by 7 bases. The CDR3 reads CASSETGTGDEAFF. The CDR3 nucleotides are TGTGCCAGCAGTGAAACAGGGACAGGAGATGAAGCTTTCTTT.

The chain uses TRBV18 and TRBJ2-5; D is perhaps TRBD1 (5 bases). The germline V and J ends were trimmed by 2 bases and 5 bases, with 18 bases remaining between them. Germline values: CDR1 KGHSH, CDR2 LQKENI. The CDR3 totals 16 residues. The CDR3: CASSPDGKGLGETQYF. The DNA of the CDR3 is TGTGCCAGCTCACCAGATGGAAAGGGGTTAGGGGAGACCCAGTACTTC.

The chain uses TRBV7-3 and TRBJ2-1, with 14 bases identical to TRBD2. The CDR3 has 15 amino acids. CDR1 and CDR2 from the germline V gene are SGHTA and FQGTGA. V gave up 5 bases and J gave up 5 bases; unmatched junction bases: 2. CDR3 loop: CASSPGLAGDNEQFF. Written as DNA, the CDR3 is TGTGCCAGCAGCCCGGGACTAGCGGGAGACAATGAGCAGTTCTTC.